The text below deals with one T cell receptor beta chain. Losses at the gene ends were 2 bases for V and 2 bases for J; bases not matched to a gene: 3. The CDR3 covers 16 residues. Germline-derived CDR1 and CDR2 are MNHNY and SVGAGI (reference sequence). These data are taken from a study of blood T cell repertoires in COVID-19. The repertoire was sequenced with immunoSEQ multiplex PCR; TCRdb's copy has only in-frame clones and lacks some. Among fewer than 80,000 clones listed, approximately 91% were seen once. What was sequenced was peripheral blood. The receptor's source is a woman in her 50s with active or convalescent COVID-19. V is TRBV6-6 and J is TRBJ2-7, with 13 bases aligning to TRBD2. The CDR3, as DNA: TGTGCCAGCAGTTACCCAGGGACTAGCGGGACCTACGAGCAGTACTTC. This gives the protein CASSYPGTSGTYEQYF.